This TCR beta chain was captured in a study of beta chain features in type 1 diabetes. Overall study context: Age, gender, cell numbers and subset yield matched between patients and controls. Notes on the study in general: It was possible that PCR favored shorter templates, equally so in patients and controls. cDNA sequencing could over-represent cells with high TCR expression.

Every isolated RNA sample was fully reverse transcribed, so sequencing captured expressed TCRB transcripts. The assay was immunoSEQ multiplex PCR, and TCRdb's table has in-frame clones only and misses some. The sample yields approximately 400,000 clones, over 13% seen once. This CDR3 is 14 amino acids long. Germline loops: CDR1 SGHVS, CDR2 FNYEAQ. Trimming at V came to 5 bases and at J to 10 bases, leaving 10 bases not matched to a gene. On this clone: The antigen is not known.

Source material: naive CD4+ T cells from blood. The receptor comes from a woman younger than 35 in good health. The chain carries TRBV7-6 and TRBJ2-7; 11 positions agree with TRBD2. The CDR3 nucleotides read TGTGCCAGCAGCCCCGGGACTAGCGGAATAGAACAGTACTTC. Amino acids: CASSPGTSGIEQYF.